This TCR beta chain comes out of a study of cytotoxic CD8 clonotypes in ibrutinib-treated CLL. Study-wide background: Among the patients, about a dozen presented as relapsed/refractory and fewer than 16 as treatment-naive; around 17 showed unmutated IGHV. Average yields of roughly 260,000 productive templates and tens of thousands of productive rearrangements characterized the samples. Overall study results and limits: Clonality measured at baseline exceeded age-matched healthy donors, tracking circulating CD8+ T-cell counts. Whereas clonality rose at ibrutinib response, it declined toward baseline at progression.

From germline, CDR1 is MDHEN and CDR2 SYDVKM. The CDR3 runs to 15 residues. Trimming took 10 bases from V and 2 from J, leaving 17 bases between them. About this clone itself: What it recognizes is unknown.

TCRdb's copy holds only in-frame clones and misses some; the assay was immunoSEQ multiplex PCR. The table records 150,000 or so clones, more than 75% of them present only once. J is TRBJ1-4 and V is TRBV28; weak D call: TRBD1 (6 bases). This TCR came from a human donor with chronic lymphocytic leukemia. The sequenced sample was PBMCs, obtained after 12 months of ibrutinib treatment. The DNA for the CDR3 is TGTGCCATTCAAACAATCGGGGGCACTAATGAAAAACTGTTTTTT. Translated: CAIQTIGGTNEKLFF.